This T cell receptor beta chain was captured in a study of blood T cell repertoires in COVID-19. As for the study in general: T cells, B-cell-depleted T cells, or PBMCs provided the cDNA or gDNA that served as material.

Germline CDR1 MNHEY, CDR2 SVGEGT. The V and J ends lost 6 bases and 3 bases, in that order; junction bases with no gene match: 13. The CDR3 sequence is 16 residues long. Assay used: immunoSEQ multiplex PCR; TCRdb lists only in-frame clones, some missing. The sample records about 200,000 clones, 75% to 90% being singletons. The sequence was collected from a woman under 40 who had been exposed to COVID-19. Specimen: PBMCs or T cells enriched from blood (not recorded which). The chain couples TRBV6-2 or TRBV6-3 to TRBJ1-2; 7 bases line up with TRBD1. CDR3 sequence reads: CASSRDRDLLDYGYTF. The CDR3 nucleotides read TGTGCCAGCAGCAGAGACAGGGACCTTCTGGACTATGGCTACACCTTC.